Presented here are 21 T cell receptor beta chains from one specimen sequenced in a study of blood T cells in healthy people across ages. A second roughly 6 to 11 cycle PCR used barcoded and J-beta primers. TCRdb itself ran the 5' RACE reads through MiXCR, one entry per CDR3 protein. In the table there are about 1.8 million distinct CDR3 sequences, about 49% of which are singletons. Material: blood. These receptors were collected from a woman aged 40-49 years in good health.

In this sample, this clonotype turned up a few times. The chain carries TRBV3-1 and TRBJ1-2, with 10 positions matching TRBD1. This CDR3 comprises 13 residues. J gave up 7 bases and V 4 bases, and 3 bases lay outside the gene matches. Germline lookup yields CDR1 LGHDT and CDR2 YNNKEL (reference sequence). CDR3 coding DNA: TGTGCCAGCAGCCGACAGGGGGCTTTTGGCTACACCTTC. Translation gives CASSRQGAFGYTF.

This clonotype was seen a few times. The V call is TRBV7-9, the J call TRBJ2-5; no clear D. The V end was cut by 1 base, the J end by 2 bases, with 17 bases between. The germline CDR1 and CDR2 sequences are SEHNR and FQNEAQ (reference sequence). The CDR3 runs 17 residues. The DNA of the CDR3 is TGTGCCAGCAGCTTAGGTTATTCCCAAAACCGTCAAGAGACCCAGTACTTC. Protein product: CASSLGYSQNRQETQYF.

This sequence joins TRBV28 and TRBJ1-6, with D maybe TRBD1 (5 bases). Trimming stripped 6 bases from V and 3 bases from J, with 12 bases between. This CDR3 region has 15 residues. The germline V gene encodes CDR1 MDHEN and CDR2 SYDVKM. The CDR3 spells CASREGIGYNSPLHF. The DNA of the CDR3 is TGTGCCAGCAGAGAGGGGATTGGCTATAATTCACCCCTCCACTTT.

The rearrangement uses TRBV7-8 and TRBJ2-3; D possibly matches TRBD1 or TRBD2 (5 bases each). Germline assignment: CDR1 SGHVS and CDR2 FQNEAQ. The CDR3 consists of 12 residues. Trimming removed 11 bases at V and 0 bases at J, with 9 bases between. As DNA, the CDR3 is TGTGCCTTCAGGGACAGCACAGATACGCAGTATTTT. Translation: CAFRDSTDTQYF.

In regard to this clonotype: One end of the junction fails to match germline, which may point to a read error. The rearrangement joins TRBV20-1 to TRBJ1-2; 9 nucleotides match TRBD1. This CDR3 region has 16 residues. Germline-derived CDR1 and CDR2 are DFQATT and SNEGSKA (reference sequence). CDR3: CSASGTGRMVADGYTF. The DNA for the CDR3 is TGTAGTGCTAGCGGGACAGGGCGAATGGTGGCAGATGGCTACACCTTC.

This clonotype has just a few counts. This chain uses TRBV5-1 with TRBJ1-1; no reliable D call. With 7 bases removed from V and 0 bases from J, the gap between germline ends came to 13 bases. Germline loops: CDR1 SGHRS, CDR2 YFSETQ. This CDR3 has 14 residues. The CDR3 DNA reads as TGCGCCAGCCGACTGGGGTACTTGAACACTGAAGCTTTCTTT. This translates into CASRLGYLNTEAFF.

The chain couples TRBV28 to TRBJ2-7, with D uncertain. The CDR3 loop spans 12 amino acids. V was pared by 10 bases and J by 2 bases, with 12 bases between. CDR1 is MDHEN and CDR2 is SYDVKM in the germline V gene. CDR3 in amino acids: CAITRPPYEQYF. CDR3 sequence (DNA): TGTGCCATCACTCGTCCCCCCTACGAGCAGTACTTC. The full variable domain, in which reference TRBV28 and TRBJ2-7 provide the parts outside the CDR3, is DVKVTQSSRYLVKRTGEKVFLECVQDMDHENMFWYRQDPGLGLRLIYFSYDVKMKEKGDIPEGYSVSREKKERFSLILESASTNQTSMYLCAITRPPYEQYFGPGTRLTVT.

This clonotype was picked up a small number of times. The chain couples TRBV6-1 to TRBJ2-1; D may be TRBD2 (7 bases). CDR1 MNHNS and CDR2 SASEGT come from the germline V gene. This CDR3 is built from 15 residues. V lost 6 bases, J lost 6 bases, and 18 bases lay in between. CDR3 sequence reads: CASSKGGGRVNEQFF. For the CDR3, the DNA is TGTGCCAGCAGCAAAGGGGGGGGCCGGGTCAATGAGCAGTTCTTC.

The rearrangement links TRBV24-1 to TRBJ1-5; D is perhaps TRBD1 (5 bases). In germline, CDR1 is KGHDR, CDR2 SFDVKD. The CDR3 totals 15 residues. V was trimmed by 9 bases and J by 3 bases, leaving 17 bases between them. Here the CDR3 DNA reads TGTGCCACCCGCGGGGGTGTGGATCCCAATCAGCCCCAGCATTTT. Its translation: CATRGGVDPNQPQHF.

This chain connects TRBV20-1 to TRBJ1-1; weak D call: TRBD1 (5 bases). Deletions cut 3 bases from V and 1 base from J, with 12 bases between. Germline V gives CDR1 DFQATT, CDR2 SNEGSKA (reference sequence). The CDR3 spans 14 residues. The CDR3 spells CSASQGTSNTEAFF. CDR3 sequence (DNA): TGCAGTGCTAGTCAGGGCACCTCGAACACTGAAGCTTTCTTT.

Regarding this clonotype: A read error may account for a junction end that differs from germline. V usage is TRBV4-3 and J usage is TRBJ2-3; D gene ambiguous. CDR3 size: 17 residues. CDR1 LGHNA and CDR2 YSLEER come from the germline V gene. Here the CDR3 DNA reads TGCGTCAGCAGCCAAGTTCCAGCCCTACCGCCCACAGATACGCAGTATTTT. Residues: CVSSQVPALPPTDTQYF.

Comments on this clonotype: Mismatch with germline at one junction end may stem from a read error. V is TRBV9 and J is TRBJ1-1, with a possible D match to TRBD1 (6 bases). The CDR3 has 15 residues. Germline V gene data show CDR1 as SGDLS and CDR2 as YYNGEE. In DNA form, the CDR3 reads TGTGCCTGCAGCGTAGGGGCAGGGGCATACACTGAAGCTTTCTTT. This gives the protein CACSVGAGAYTEAFF.

The chain recombines TRBV28 with TRBJ2-5; D may correspond to TRBD1 or TRBD2 (6 bases each). V lost 5 bases, J lost 4 bases, and 11 bases lay in between. In germline, CDR1 is MDHEN, CDR2 SYDVKM. The CDR3 has 13 amino acids. This CDR3 reads CASSPRGPETQYF. The CDR3 nucleotides are TGTGCCAGCAGTCCCCGGGGGCCAGAGACCCAGTACTTC. The full variable domain, completed using reference TRBV28 and TRBJ2-5, is DVKVTQSSRYLVKRTGEKVFLECVQDMDHENMFWYRQDPGLGLRLIYFSYDVKMKEKGDIPEGYSVSREKKERFSLILESASTNQTSMYLCASSPRGPETQYFGPGTRLLVL.

V usage is TRBV6-5 and J usage is TRBJ2-1, with 16 positions matching TRBD2. The V segment lost 4 bases and the J segment 5 bases; nucleotides outside the gene matches: 8. Per germline, CDR1 MNHEY and CDR2 SVGAGI. There are 18 residues in the CDR3. DNA of the CDR3: TGTGCCAGCAGTTTTCCGGGACTAGCGGGGGGGCCCGACAATGAGCAGTTCTTC. It encodes CASSFPGLAGGPDNEQFF.

Only a few counts were recorded for this clonotype. The CDR3, as DNA: TGCAGCGTTGATCGGCGGCAGCCTTACAATGAGCAGTTCTTC. Amino acid sequence: CSVDRRQPYNEQFF. V and J are TRBV29-1 and TRBJ2-1; D not resolved. The V end lost 3 bases, the J end lost 4 bases, and 13 bases lay between the germline ends. Germline assignment: CDR1 SQVTM and CDR2 ANQGSEA. The length of the CDR3 is 14 residues.

The rearrangement joins TRBV6-2 or TRBV6-3 to TRBJ2-4; no reliable D call. The J call is uncertain, as TRBJ2-5 better fits the DNA end. The CDR3 sequence is 14 residues long. In germline, CDR1 is MNHEY, CDR2 SVGEGT. The CDR3 loop is CASSNTKAWETQYF. CDR3 coding DNA: TGTGCCAGCAGTAACACTAAAGCCTGGGAGACCCAGTACTTC.

The chain is built from TRBV6-2 or TRBV6-3 and TRBJ2-7, with 8 bases matching TRBD2. CDR3 length: 15 amino acids. Germline loops: CDR1 MNHEY, CDR2 SVGEGT. V was pared by 8 bases and J by 0 bases, with 9 bases of the junction left unmatched. CDR3 residues: CASSERGRFSYEQYF. For the CDR3, the DNA is TGTGCCAGCTCCGAGCGGGGGAGATTCTCCTACGAGCAGTACTTC.

The genes are TRBV28 and TRBJ1-5; tentatively, D is TRBD1 (6 bases). The CDR3 loop spans 14 amino acids. V gave up 10 bases and J gave up 3 bases, with 16 bases separating them. Germline CDR1 is MDHEN and CDR2 is SYDVKM. The CDR3 nucleotides are TGTGCCACCAGGGGTCAGGTTATCAATCAGCCCCAGCATTTT. Translated, it gives CATRGQVINQPQHF.

The chain joins TRBV11-2 to TRBJ2-1; no clear D gene. This CDR3 region has 15 residues. Trimming stripped 2 bases from V and 2 bases from J, with 10 bases between. The germline CDR1 and CDR2 sequences are SGHAT and FQNNGV. CDR3 residues: CASSLLGSTYNEQFF. DNA for the CDR3: TGTGCCAGCAGCTTATTGGGGTCGACCTACAATGAGCAGTTCTTC.

This clonotype was seen more than once but under ten times. This chain links TRBV6-4 with TRBJ2-7; no reliable D call. In germline, CDR1 is MRHNA, CDR2 SNTAGT. This CDR3 has 15 amino acids. V was cut by 0 bases and J by 4 bases, with 13 bases left in between. This CDR3 is CASSDSPYYGYEQYF. CDR3 sequence (DNA): TGTGCCAGCAGTGACTCCCCCTATTATGGGTACGAGCAGTACTTC.

The chain joins TRBV7-8 to TRBJ2-7, with D possibly matching TRBD2 (5 bases). Trimming removed 1 base at V and 5 bases at J, with 12 bases between. The CDR3 is 14 residues long. In germline, CDR1 is SGHVS, CDR2 FQNEAQ. The CDR3 spells CASSLDLWRHEQYF. The CDR3 DNA is TGTGCCAGCAGCTTAGATTTATGGAGGCACGAGCAGTACTTC.